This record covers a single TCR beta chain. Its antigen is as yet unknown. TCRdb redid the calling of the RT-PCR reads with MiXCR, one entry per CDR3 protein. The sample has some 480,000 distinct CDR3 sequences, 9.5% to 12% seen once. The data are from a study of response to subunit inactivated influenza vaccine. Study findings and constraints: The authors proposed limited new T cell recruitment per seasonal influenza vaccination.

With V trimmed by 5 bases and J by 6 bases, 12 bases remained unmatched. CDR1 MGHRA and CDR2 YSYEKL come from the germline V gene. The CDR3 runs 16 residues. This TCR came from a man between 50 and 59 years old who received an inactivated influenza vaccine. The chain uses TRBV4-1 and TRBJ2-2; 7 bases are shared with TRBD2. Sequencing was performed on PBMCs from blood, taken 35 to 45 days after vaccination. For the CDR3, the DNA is TGCGCCAGCAGCAAAGGACCGGGAGGAAGACCCGGGGAGCTGTTTTTT. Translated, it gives CASSKGPGGRPGELFF.